The present TCR beta chain was sequenced within a study of shared clonotypes between healthy human individuals. The study's findings and limits: Inspection by rarefaction showed sorted-subset sequencing to be incomplete despite large depth.

A remark on this clone: Antigen unknown.

This CDR3 has 13 amino acids. Per the germline V gene, CDR1 is MNHEY and CDR2 is SVGAGI. V was cut by 0 bases and J by 4 bases, with 6 bases left in between. Sequenced by immunoSEQ multiplex PCR; TCRdb stores in-frame clones only, minus some. This sample has approximately 640,000 clones; roughly 87% occur once, and the top ten carry less than 40%. The sequenced material came from memory CD8+ T cells from PBMCs. This sample's subset: CD45RO+ cells pooled with CCR7-negative TemRA cells. The receptor was isolated from a young man in good health. Some clones in this sample may be carry-over from other donors' samples. The V and J genes are TRBV6-5 and TRBJ2-5; no firm D call. This CDR3 reads CASSYSTGETQYF. CDR3 DNA: TGTGCCAGCAGTTACTCGACCGGAGAGACCCAGTACTTC.